This T cell receptor beta chain originates from a study of blood T cells in healthy people across ages (dated by TCRdb to the mid-2010s). With regard to the full study: In model experiments, roughly one uniquely barcoded TCR beta cDNA molecule per two T cells was captured by template switching. To avoid experimental bias, donors of different ages were distributed randomly across sequencing lanes. The donors were split into four age groups: young (average about 15 years), middle-aged (roughly 42), aged (more than 60) and long-lived (approximately 89). Two additional independent replicas of 1 million unique cDNA reads from the same blood draw were analyzed for two donors (one aged 18 to 30 and one aged 80 or older). The study measured age-related changes in TCR beta repertoire diversity using deep sequencing normalized with unique cDNA molecular identifiers. Overall study results and their limits: Estimates of total diversity based on one million sequenced T cells were regarded as lower bounds and as underestimates. Observed TCR beta diversity per million T cells fell roughly linearly with age, and a significant reduction was already apparent by age roughly 40. Conclusive comparison of naive and antigen-experienced compartments was prevented by the profiling of bulk unsorted PBMCs. A strong correlation was found between observed TCR beta diversity and the percentage of naive T cells measured by flow cytometry. Because donor CMV infection status was unknown, age-related changes in expanded clonotypes were potentially confounded. Compared with the aged group, the long-lived group had more naive CD4+ T cells, fewer expanded clones and increased TCR diversity, a pattern suggesting age selection.

With respect to this clonotype: It has no known antigen specificity. Within one base of it there is no much larger clone, and no base qualities were kept.

The CDR3 starts with the cysteine, ends with the phenylalanine, and has 14 residues. Only the CDR3 DNA is retained, 42 bases long and in frame from the first base. Trimming takes 4 bases off V and 4 bases off J; junction bases not matched to a gene: 7. CDR1 and CDR2 are read off the germline V gene as SGHDT and YYEEEE. Libraries were constructed by 5' RACE. Sequencing used an Illumina HiSeq 2500. A second PCR of roughly 7 to 11 cycles was performed with a sample-barcoded 5' primer and a J-beta primer mix. A unique molecular identifier was introduced onto each TCR beta cDNA molecule by a template-switch 5' adaptor carrying 12 random nucleotides. Each sample yielded at least 2.5 million CDR3-containing paired-end reads. The Mint cDNA synthesis kit, primed by a TRBC-specific oligonucleotide, was used to synthesize first-strand cDNA from all RNA. After uracil-DNA glycosylase treatment, a first 18-cycle PCR used universal primers M1SS and BC2_uni_R on all cDNA. The authors' analysis ran thus. For normalization, 1 million high-quality reads, each with a distinct molecular identifier, were randomly selected from each sample. Instead of being binned into consensus sequences, reads that shared molecular identifiers were thrown out. MiTCR, set to a Q25 quality threshold and the strictest error-elimination algorithm, was used for CDR3 identification, clonotype clustering and error correction. A nonparametric unseen species model using Euler transformation provided a lower-bound estimate of total TCR beta diversity. The public reads were reprocessed in TCRdb via fastp at Q25 and MiXCR, keeping in-frame beta chains. Identical CDR3 proteins give one entry, which carries the most common genes and DNA. The V and J calls reflect TCRdb's pipeline rather than the authors' work. Here the sample has fewer than 950,000 distinct CDR3 sequences; approximately 35% occur a single time. The top ten hold approximately 13% of the sample.

Donors were 30 to 45 systemically healthy Caucasian individuals from Russia aged roughly 6 to 100 years. Around 10 milliliters of peripheral blood were drawn from each donor into EDTA-treated Vacutainer tubes. Ficoll-Paque density-gradient centrifugation was used to isolate PBMCs, with at least 7 million obtained per sample. Trizol reagent was used to extract total RNA from PBMCs, with at least 5.5 micrograms per sample. The percentages of naive CD45RAhigh/CD27high T cells were determined by flow cytometry on a PBMC aliquot from every donor. The sequence was obtained from a man aged 18 to 29 in good health. The chain is assembled from TRBV5-6 and TRBJ1-2, and 7 bases in between align with TRBD1. Material: blood. The nucleotides are TGTGCCAGCAGCCGAACAGGGGACATCTATGGCTACACCTTC. It is translated as CASSRTGDIYGYTF. The variable domain in full, with residues beyond the CDR3 obtained from the reference TRBV5-6 and TRBJ1-2 genes, is DAGVTQSPTHLIKTRGQQVTLRCSPKSGHDTVSWYQQALGQGPQFIFQYYEEEERQRGNFPDRFSGHQFPNYSSELNVNALLLGDSALYLCASSRTGDIYGYTFGSGTRLTVV.